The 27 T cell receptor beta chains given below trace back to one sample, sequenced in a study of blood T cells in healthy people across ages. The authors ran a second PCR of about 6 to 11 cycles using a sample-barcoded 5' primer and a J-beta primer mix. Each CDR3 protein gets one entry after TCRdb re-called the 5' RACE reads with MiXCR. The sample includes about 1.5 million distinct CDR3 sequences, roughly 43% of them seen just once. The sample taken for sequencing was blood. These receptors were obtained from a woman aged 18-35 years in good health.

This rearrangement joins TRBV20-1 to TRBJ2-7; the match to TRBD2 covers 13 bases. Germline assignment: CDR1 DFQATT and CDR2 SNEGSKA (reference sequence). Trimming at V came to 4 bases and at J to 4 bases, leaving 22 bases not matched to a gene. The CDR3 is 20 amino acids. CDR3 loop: CSAKFPYGLAGALDSYEQYF. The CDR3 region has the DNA TGCAGTGCTAAATTTCCGTACGGACTAGCGGGAGCTCTAGACAGTTACGAGCAGTACTTC.

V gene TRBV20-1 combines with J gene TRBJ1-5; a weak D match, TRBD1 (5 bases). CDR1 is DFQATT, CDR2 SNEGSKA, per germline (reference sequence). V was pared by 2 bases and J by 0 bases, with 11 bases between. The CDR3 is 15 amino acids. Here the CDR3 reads CSARPDRYSNQPQHF. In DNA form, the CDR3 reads TGCAGTGCTAGACCCGACAGATATAGCAATCAGCCCCAGCATTTT.

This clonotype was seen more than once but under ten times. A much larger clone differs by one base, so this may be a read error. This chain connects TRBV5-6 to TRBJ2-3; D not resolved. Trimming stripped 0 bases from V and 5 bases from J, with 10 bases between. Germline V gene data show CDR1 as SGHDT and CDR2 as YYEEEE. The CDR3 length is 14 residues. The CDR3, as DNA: TGTGCCAGCAGCTTGGGGGGAAATCAAGATACGCAGTATTTT. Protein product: CASSLGGNQDTQYF.

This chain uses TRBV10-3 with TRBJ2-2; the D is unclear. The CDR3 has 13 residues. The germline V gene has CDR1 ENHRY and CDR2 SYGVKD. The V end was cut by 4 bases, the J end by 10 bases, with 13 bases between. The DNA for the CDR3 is TGTGCCATCAGTGGTAAGGGTTCCGAGGAGCTGTTTTTT. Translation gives CAISGKGSEELFF.

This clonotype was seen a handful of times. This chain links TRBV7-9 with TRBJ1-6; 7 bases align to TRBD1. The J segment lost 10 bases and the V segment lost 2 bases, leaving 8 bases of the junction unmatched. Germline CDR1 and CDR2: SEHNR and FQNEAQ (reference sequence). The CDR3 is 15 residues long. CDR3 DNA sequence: TGTGCCAGCAGCTTAAATAACAGGGGCGGCTCACCCCTCCACTTT. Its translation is CASSLNNRGGSPLHF.

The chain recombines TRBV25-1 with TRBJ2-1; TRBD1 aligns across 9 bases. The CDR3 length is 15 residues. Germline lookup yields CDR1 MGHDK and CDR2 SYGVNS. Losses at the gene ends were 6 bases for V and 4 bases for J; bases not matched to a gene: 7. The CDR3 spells CASSHRDRAYNEQFF. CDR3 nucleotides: TGTGCCAGCAGCCACCGGGACAGGGCTTACAATGAGCAGTTCTTC.

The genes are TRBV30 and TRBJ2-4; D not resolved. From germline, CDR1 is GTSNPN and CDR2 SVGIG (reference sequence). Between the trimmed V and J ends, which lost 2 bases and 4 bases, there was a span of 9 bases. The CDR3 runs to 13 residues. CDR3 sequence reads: CAWSLGVKNIQYF. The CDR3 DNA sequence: TGTGCCTGGAGTCTGGGTGTTAAAAACATTCAGTACTTC. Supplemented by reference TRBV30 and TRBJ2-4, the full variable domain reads SQTIHQWPATLVQPVGSPLSLECTVEGTSNPNLYWYRQAAGRGLQLLFYSVGIGQISSEVPQNLSASRPQDRQFILSSKKLLLSDSGFYLCAWSLGVKNIQYFGAGTRLSVL.

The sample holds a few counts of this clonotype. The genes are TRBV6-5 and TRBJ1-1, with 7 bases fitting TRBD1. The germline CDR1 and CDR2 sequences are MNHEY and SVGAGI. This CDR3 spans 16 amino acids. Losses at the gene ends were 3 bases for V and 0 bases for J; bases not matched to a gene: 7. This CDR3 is CASSYGQATMNTEAFF. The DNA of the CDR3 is TGTGCCAGCAGTTATGGACAGGCCACTATGAACACTGAAGCTTTCTTT.

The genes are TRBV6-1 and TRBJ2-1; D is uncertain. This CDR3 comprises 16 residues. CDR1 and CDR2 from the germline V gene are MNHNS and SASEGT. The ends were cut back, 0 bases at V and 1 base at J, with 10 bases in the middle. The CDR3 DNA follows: TGTGCCAGCAGTGAAGCTCTCTTGGCTTCCTACAATGAGCAGTTCTTC. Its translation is CASSEALLASYNEQFF.

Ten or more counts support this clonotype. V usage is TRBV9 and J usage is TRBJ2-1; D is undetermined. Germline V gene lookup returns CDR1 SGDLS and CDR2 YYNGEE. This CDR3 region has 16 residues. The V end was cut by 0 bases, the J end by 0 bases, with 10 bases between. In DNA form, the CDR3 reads TGTGCCAGCAGCGTAGCGGGCGCGAGCTCCTACAATGAGCAGTTCTTC. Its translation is CASSVAGASSYNEQFF.

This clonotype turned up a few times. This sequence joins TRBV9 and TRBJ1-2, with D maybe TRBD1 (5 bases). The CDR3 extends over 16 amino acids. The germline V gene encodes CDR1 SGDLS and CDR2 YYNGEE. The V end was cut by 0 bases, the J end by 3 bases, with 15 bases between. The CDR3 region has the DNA TGTGCCAGCAGCGTAGCCGACCTGCGGGGGGACTATGGCTACACCTTC. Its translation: CASSVADLRGDYGYTF.

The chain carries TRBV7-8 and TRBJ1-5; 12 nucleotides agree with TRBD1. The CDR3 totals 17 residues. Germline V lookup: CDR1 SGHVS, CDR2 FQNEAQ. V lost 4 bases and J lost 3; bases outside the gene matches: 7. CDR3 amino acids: CASSSRGQGALNQPQHF. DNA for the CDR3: TGTGCCAGCAGCTCAAGGGGACAGGGGGCCCTCAATCAGCCCCAGCATTTT.

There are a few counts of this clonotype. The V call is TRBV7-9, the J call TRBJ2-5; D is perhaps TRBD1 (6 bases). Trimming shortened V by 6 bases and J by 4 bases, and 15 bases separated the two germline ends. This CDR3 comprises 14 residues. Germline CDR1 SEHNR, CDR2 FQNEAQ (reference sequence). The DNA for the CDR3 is TGTGCCAGCAGTTCCAACAGGGTTCCAGAGACCCAGTACTTC. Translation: CASSSNRVPETQYF.

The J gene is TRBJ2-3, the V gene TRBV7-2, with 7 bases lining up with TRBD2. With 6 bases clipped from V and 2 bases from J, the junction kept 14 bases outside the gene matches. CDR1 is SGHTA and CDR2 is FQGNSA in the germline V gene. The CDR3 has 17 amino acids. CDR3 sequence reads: CASSRAGPPTNTDTQYF. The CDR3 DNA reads TGTGCCAGCAGTAGAGCGGGACCGCCAACTAACACAGATACGCAGTATTTT.

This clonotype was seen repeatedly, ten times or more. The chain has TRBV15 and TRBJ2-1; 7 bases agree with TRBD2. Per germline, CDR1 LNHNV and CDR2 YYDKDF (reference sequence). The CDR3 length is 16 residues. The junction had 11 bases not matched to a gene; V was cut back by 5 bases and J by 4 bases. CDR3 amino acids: CATSVGRSSGYNEQFF. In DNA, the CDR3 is TGTGCCACCAGCGTCGGGAGGTCTAGCGGATACAATGAGCAGTTCTTC. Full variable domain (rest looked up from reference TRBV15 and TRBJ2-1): DAMVIQNPRYQVTQFGKPVTLSCSQTLNHNVMYWYQQKSSQAPKLLFHYYDKDFNNEADTPDNFQSRRPNTSFCFLDIRSPGLGDTAMYLCATSVGRSSGYNEQFFGPGTRLTVL.

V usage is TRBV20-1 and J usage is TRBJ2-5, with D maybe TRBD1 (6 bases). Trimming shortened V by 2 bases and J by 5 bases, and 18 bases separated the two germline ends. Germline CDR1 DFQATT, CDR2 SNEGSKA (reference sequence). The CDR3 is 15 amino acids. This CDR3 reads CSARPSSQGSETQYF. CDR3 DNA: TGCAGTGCTAGACCCTCCTCACAGGGAAGCGAGACCCAGTACTTC.

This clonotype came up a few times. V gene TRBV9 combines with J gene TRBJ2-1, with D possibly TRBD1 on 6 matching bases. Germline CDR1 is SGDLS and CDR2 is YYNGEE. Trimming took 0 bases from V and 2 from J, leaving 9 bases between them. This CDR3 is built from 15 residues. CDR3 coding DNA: TGTGCCAGCAGCGTAGCGGGACAAACCTACAATGAGCAGTTCTTC. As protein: CASSVAGQTYNEQFF.

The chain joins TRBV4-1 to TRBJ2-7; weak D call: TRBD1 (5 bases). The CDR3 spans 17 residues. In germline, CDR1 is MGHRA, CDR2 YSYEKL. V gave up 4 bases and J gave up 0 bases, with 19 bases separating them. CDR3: CASSRLIVVGPSYEQYF. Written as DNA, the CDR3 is TGCGCCAGCAGCCGCCTCATAGTGGTGGGGCCCTCCTACGAGCAGTACTTC.

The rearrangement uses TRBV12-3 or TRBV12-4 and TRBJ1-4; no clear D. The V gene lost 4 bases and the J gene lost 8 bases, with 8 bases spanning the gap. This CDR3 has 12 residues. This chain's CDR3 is CASSWSGEKLFF. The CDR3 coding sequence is TGTGCCAGCAGTTGGAGCGGAGAAAAACTGTTTTTT.

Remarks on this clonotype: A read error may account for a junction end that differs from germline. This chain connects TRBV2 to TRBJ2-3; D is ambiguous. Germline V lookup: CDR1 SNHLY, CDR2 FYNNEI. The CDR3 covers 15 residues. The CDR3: CASTWSRMGTDTQYF. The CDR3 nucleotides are TGTGCCAGCACCTGGTCGCGTATGGGCACGGATACGCAGTATTTT.

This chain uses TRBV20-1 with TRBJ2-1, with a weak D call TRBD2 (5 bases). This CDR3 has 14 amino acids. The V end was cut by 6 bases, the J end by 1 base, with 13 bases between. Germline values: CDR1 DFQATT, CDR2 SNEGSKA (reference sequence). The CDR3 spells CSAALSGSYNEQFF. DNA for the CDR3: TGCAGTGCGGCCCTAAGCGGTTCCTACAATGAGCAGTTCTTC.

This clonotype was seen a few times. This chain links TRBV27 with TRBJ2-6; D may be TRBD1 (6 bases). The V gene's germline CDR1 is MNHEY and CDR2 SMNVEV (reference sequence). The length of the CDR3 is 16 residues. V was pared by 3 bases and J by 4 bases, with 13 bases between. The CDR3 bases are TGTGCCAGCAGTTTCCTCGCAGGGGCCGGGGCCAACGTCCTGACTTTC. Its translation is CASSFLAGAGANVLTF.

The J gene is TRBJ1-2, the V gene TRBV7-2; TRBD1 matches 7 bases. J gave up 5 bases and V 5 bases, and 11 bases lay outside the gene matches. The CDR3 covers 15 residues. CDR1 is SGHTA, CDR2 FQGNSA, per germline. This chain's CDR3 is CASSLRTGWDYGYTF. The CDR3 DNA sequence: TGTGCCAGCAGCCTCCGGACAGGATGGGATTATGGCTACACCTTC.

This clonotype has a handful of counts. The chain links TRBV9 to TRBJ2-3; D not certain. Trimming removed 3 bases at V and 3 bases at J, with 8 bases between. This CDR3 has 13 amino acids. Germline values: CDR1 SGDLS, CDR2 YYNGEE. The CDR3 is CASSGIGTDTQYF. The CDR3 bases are TGTGCCAGCAGCGGGATAGGTACAGATACGCAGTATTTT.

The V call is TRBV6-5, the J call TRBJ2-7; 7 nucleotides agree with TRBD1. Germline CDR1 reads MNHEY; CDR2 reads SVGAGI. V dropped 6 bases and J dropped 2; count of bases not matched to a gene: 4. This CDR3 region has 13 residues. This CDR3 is CASRPGQPYEQYF. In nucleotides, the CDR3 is TGTGCCAGCAGGCCGGGACAGCCCTACGAGCAGTACTTC.

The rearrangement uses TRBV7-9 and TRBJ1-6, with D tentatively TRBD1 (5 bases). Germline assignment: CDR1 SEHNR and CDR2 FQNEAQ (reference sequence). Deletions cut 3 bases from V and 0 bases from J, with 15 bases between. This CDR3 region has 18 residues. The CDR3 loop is CASSFRLGESSYNSPLHF. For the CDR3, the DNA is TGTGCCAGCAGCTTTCGGTTAGGGGAGAGCTCCTATAATTCACCCCTCCACTTT.

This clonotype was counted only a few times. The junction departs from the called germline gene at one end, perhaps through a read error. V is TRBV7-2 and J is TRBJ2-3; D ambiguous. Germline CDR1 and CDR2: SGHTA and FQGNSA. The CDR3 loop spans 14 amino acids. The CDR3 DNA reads TGTTCCAGCAGCATTCCAGACCACACAGATACGCAGTATTTT. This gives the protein CSSSIPDHTDTQYF.